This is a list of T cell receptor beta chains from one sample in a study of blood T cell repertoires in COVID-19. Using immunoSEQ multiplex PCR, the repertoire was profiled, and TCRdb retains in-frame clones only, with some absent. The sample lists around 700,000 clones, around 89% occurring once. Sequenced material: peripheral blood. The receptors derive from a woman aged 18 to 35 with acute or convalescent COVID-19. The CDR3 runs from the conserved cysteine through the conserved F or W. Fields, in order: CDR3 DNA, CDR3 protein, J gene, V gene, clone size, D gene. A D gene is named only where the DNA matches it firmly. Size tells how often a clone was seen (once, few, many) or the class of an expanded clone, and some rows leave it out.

DNA: TGCGCCAGCAGCCCCTGGACTACCGGGGAGCTGTTTTTT
CDR3: CASSPWTTGELFF
J: TRBJ2-2
V: TRBV5-1
size: -
D: -

DNA: TGTGCCAGCAGCCCGGCGGGCTCGGAGACCCAGTACTTC
CDR3: CASSPAGSETQYF
J: TRBJ2-5
V: TRBV27
size: -
D: -

DNA: TGTGCCAGCGGCCAGACTAGCGGGGGATCCTACGAGCAGTACTTC
CDR3: CASGQTSGGSYEQYF
J: TRBJ2-7
V: TRBV3-1/TRBV3-2
size: -
D: TRBD2

DNA: TGTGCCAGCAGCCAAGGACAGGGCATCTATGGCTACACCTTC
CDR3: CASSQGQGIYGYTF
J: TRBJ1-2
V: TRBV3-1/TRBV3-2
size: -
D: TRBD1

DNA: TGTGCCAGCAGCTTAGAGCTGGGTCGGGGCACAGATACGCAGTATTTT
CDR3: CASSLELGRGTDTQYF
J: TRBJ2-3
V: TRBV7-9
size: -
D: -

DNA: TGCGCCAGCAGCACTCCGGGACTAGAAGAGACCCAGTACTTC
CDR3: CASSTPGLEETQYF
J: TRBJ2-5
V: TRBV5-1
size: -
D: TRBD2

DNA: TGTGCCAGCAGTCTACAGGGAAGTGAGCAGTACTTC
CDR3: CASSLQGSEQYF
J: TRBJ2-7
V: TRBV27
size: -
D: -

DNA: TGTGCCAGCACCTCGGGTGGACTCGGCACCGGGGAGCTGTTTTTT
CDR3: CASTSGGLGTGELFF
J: TRBJ2-2
V: TRBV2
size: once
D: -

DNA: TGTGCCAGCATCGGGGGGCGCATCTATGGCTACACCTTC
CDR3: CASIGGRIYGYTF
J: TRBJ1-2
V: TRBV28
size: -
D: -

DNA: TGTGCCAGCAGTTACGCGGGGTTCTCTATGAACACTGAAGCTTTCTTT
CDR3: CASSYAGFSMNTEAFF
J: TRBJ1-1
V: TRBV6-5
size: -
D: -

DNA: TGTGCCAGCAGCTGGCGGCTTGCGGCTAGCACAGATACGCAGTATTTT
CDR3: CASSWRLAASTDTQYF
J: TRBJ2-3
V: TRBV7-2
size: -
D: -

DNA: TGTGCCAGTAGTATCAGGGAACGCGAAAATGAAAAACTGTTTTTT
CDR3: CASSIRERENEKLFF
J: TRBJ1-4
V: TRBV19
size: -
D: -

DNA: TGTGCCAGCAGCTTTTCGGGGAATGGCTACACCTTC
CDR3: CASSFSGNGYTF
J: TRBJ1-2
V: TRBV5-4
size: once
D: -

DNA: TGTGCCAGCAGCTTGGCTAGCGGGGGGCCCAGCACAGATACGCAGTATTTT
CDR3: CASSLASGGPSTDTQYF
J: TRBJ2-3
V: TRBV5-4
size: -
D: TRBD2

DNA: TGTGCCTGGAGTCAAGGCGGGGTAAATGAGCAGTTCTTC
CDR3: CAWSQGGVNEQFF
J: TRBJ2-1
V: TRBV30
size: -
D: -

DNA: TGTGCCAGCAGCCCAACGAGGGGGAGCGGCTACACCTTC
CDR3: CASSPTRGSGYTF
J: TRBJ1-2
V: TRBV14
size: -
D: -

DNA: TGTGCCAGCAGTTACGGACTAGCGGGTAACGAGCAGTACTTC
CDR3: CASSYGLAGNEQYF
J: TRBJ2-7
V: TRBV6-5
size: -
D: TRBD2

DNA: TGTGCCAGCAGCCCCGGCCGCGGGGGGGCCGGAGAGCAGTACTTC
CDR3: CASSPGRGGAGEQYF
J: TRBJ2-7
V: TRBV14
size: -
D: TRBD2

DNA: TGTGCCATCGTGACAGGGGACACTGAAGCTTTCTTT
CDR3: CAIVTGDTEAFF
J: TRBJ1-1
V: TRBV28
size: -
D: TRBD1

DNA: TGTGCCAGCAGCCAAGAGTGGGGCAGGGGGAACGATAATTCACCCCTCCACTTT
CDR3: CASSQEWGRGNDNSPLHF
J: TRBJ1-6
V: TRBV3-1/TRBV3-2
size: -
D: TRBD1

DNA: TGTGCCAGCTCAACTAAACCCACAGGGGTTGAGGAGGAGCAGTACTTC
CDR3: CASSTKPTGVEEEQYF
J: TRBJ2-7
V: TRBV18
size: -
D: TRBD1

DNA: TGTGCCAGCAGCTCTCCGGAGGACAATGAGCAGTTCTTC
CDR3: CASSSPEDNEQFF
J: TRBJ2-1
V: TRBV11-3
size: -
D: -

DNA: TGTGCCAGCAGTTTATACAGGTTTGGGGATGGCTACACCTTC
CDR3: CASSLYRFGDGYTF
J: TRBJ1-2
V: TRBV27
size: few
D: -

DNA: TGTGCCAGCAGCCCCGACAGGGGAGATACGCAGTATTTT
CDR3: CASSPDRGDTQYF
J: TRBJ2-3
V: TRBV5-4
size: -
D: TRBD1

DNA: TGTGCCAGCAGGTCGACAGGGGCTGGGGCCAACGTCCTGACTTTC
CDR3: CASRSTGAGANVLTF
J: TRBJ2-6
V: TRBV13
size: -
D: TRBD1

DNA: TGCGCCAGCAGCCCAGGGTATGGCTACACCTTC
CDR3: CASSPGYGYTF
J: TRBJ1-2
V: TRBV4-1
size: -
D: -

DNA: TGCGCCAGCAGCCAAGAAATGGAGGGACTAACTGGGGCCAACGTCCTGACTTTC
CDR3: CASSQEMEGLTGANVLTF
J: TRBJ2-6
V: TRBV4-3
size: -
D: TRBD2

DNA: TGCGCCAGCACTTCAGGGGGCAGCACAGATACGCAGTATTTT
CDR3: CASTSGGSTDTQYF
J: TRBJ2-3
V: TRBV5-1
size: -
D: TRBD1

DNA: TGTGCCAGCAGTTACCACTCGACAGGCACGGTTCATGGCTACACCTTC
CDR3: CASSYHSTGTVHGYTF
J: TRBJ1-2
V: TRBV6-5
size: -
D: -

DNA: TGTGCCAGTAGTTCCCGGACAGGGGGCTACAGGAATTCACCCCTCCACTTT
CDR3: CASSSRTGGYRNSPLHF
J: TRBJ1-6
V: TRBV19
size: -
D: TRBD1

DNA: TGTGCCAGCAGTTTACCCGGCAGGGGCGGGGGGGACATTCAGTACTTC
CDR3: CASSLPGRGGGDIQYF
J: TRBJ2-4
V: TRBV28
size: once
D: TRBD2

DNA: TGTGCCAGCAGCCCCCACAGGGGACCGAGCAATCAGCCCCAGCATTTT
CDR3: CASSPHRGPSNQPQHF
J: TRBJ1-5
V: TRBV7-8
size: -
D: TRBD1

DNA: TGTGCCAGCAGATCTTTCGGACAGGGAACCGGGGAGCTGTTTTTT
CDR3: CASRSFGQGTGELFF
J: TRBJ2-2
V: TRBV6-5
size: -
D: TRBD1